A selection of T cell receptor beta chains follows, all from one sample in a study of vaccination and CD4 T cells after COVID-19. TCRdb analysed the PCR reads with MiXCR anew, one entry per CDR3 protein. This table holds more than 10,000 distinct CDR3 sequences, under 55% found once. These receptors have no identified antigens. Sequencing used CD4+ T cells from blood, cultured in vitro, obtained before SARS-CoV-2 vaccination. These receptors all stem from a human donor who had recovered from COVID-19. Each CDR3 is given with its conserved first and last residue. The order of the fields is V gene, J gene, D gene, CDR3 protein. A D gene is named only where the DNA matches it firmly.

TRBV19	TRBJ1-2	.	CASSTQDRAYGYTF
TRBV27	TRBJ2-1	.	CASSLYGGVSYNEQFF
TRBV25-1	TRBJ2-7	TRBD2	CASSNPGLANEQYF
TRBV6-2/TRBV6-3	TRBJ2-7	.	CASSHGTSYEQYF
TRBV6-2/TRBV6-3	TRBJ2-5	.	CASSYSRETQYF
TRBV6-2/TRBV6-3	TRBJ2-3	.	CASSPALTKITDTQYF
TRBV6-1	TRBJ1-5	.	CASSLSDNSNQPQHF
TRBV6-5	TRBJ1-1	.	CASSYSGGRRGTEAFF
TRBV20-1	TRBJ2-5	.	CSAEQVQETQYF
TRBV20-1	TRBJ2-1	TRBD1	CSVDQGARDEQFF
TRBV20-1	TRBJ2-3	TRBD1	CSARDGTGLLTQYF
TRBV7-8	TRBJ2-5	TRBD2	CASSLELAGGRETQYF
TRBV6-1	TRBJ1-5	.	CASSPIPGRVNQPQHF
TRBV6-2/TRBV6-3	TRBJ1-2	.	CASSLGLEGYTF
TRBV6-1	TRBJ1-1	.	CASIKGGDTEAFF
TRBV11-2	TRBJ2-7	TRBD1	CASSFGTGGYYEQYF
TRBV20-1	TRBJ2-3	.	CSATSTFTDTQYF
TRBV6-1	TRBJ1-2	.	CASRPGQRNPNYGYTF
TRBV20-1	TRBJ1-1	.	CSARVPPRGILPNAEAFF
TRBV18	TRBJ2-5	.	CASSPTRETQYF
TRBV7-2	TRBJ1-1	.	CASRAGLMNTEAFF
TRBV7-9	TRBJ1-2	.	CASSSKTGRLDGYTF
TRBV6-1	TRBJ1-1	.	CASGRGRDTEAFF
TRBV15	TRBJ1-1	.	CATSRERGGGTEAFF
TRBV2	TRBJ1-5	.	CASSEAQLGGPQHF
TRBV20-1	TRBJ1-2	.	CSARKTGTRYGYTF
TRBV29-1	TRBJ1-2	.	CSVVRRGKWNGYTF
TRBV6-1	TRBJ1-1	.	CASTDYGTEAFF
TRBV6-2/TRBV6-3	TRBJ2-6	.	CASSQSPEANVLTF
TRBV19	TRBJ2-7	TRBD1	CASSPGQVSYEQYF
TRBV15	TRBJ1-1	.	CATSRRVVENTEAFF
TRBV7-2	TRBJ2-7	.	CASSLVARDEQYF
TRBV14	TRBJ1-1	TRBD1	CASSQDLGTVNTEAFF
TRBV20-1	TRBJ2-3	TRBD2	CSASSSGGGTDTQYF
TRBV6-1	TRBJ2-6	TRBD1	CASRTGNGANVLTF
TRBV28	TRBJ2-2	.	CASSYRATNTGELFF
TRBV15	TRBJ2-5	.	CATSRLAKETQYF
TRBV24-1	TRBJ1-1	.	CATSDPPSNEAFF
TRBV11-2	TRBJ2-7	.	CASSHLRDSSGARPYEQYF
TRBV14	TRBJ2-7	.	CASSQDYDKVYEQYF
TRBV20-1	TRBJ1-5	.	CSASIIRQMGNQPQHF
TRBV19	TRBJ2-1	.	CASSDPGGPLGNEQFF
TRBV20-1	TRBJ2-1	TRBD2	CSLRGWTSAYNEQFF
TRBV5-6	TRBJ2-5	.	CASSPGLTQETQYF
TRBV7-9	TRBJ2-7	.	CASSLQGYEQYF
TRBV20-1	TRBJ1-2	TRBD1	CSARPGQGSGYTF